Listed below are T cell receptor beta chains from one sample, sequenced in a study of blood T cells in healthy people across ages. TCRdb itself ran the 5' RACE reads through MiXCR, one entry per CDR3 protein. The top ten hold 18% of the sample, which has over a million distinct CDR3 sequences, under 45% seen once. Sequenced sample: blood. The receptors come from an older woman in good health. Both conserved end residues are part of each CDR3. D genes are given only for firm matches. Clone size is stated in some rows and not others, as once, few, many or a class when expanded.

d_call	clone_size	v_call	j_call	cdr3_aa	cdr3_nt
.	once	TRBV20-1	TRBJ1-5	CSAGGPAPQHF	TGCAGTGCCGGAGGGCCGGCGCCCCAGCATTTT
TRBD2	.	TRBV5-1	TRBJ2-7	CASSLIPGSSGRNYEQYF	TGCGCCAGCAGCTTAATTCCTGGGTCTAGCGGGAGGAACTACGAGCAGTACTTC
.	few	TRBV7-9	TRBJ2-5	CASSHYDRQETQYF	TGTGCCAGCAGCCATTATGACAGACAAGAGACCCAGTACTTC
TRBD1	many	TRBV6-6	TRBJ2-7	CASSQDRGQSSYEQYF	TGTGCCAGCAGTCAGGACCGGGGACAGAGCTCCTACGAGCAGTACTTC
.	.	TRBV7-3	TRBJ2-3	CASSLTMDTQYF	TGTGCCAGCAGCTTAACAATGGATACGCAGTATTTT
.	.	TRBV20-1	TRBJ2-4	CSATGRQEQYF	TGCAGTGCAACAGGACGGCAGGAGCAGTACTTC
.	.	TRBV9	TRBJ1-4	CASSSAAANEKLFF	TGTGCCAGCAGCTCAGCGGCAGCTAATGAAAAACTGTTTTTT
.	.	TRBV20-1	TRBJ2-3	CSAEGPRSTDTQYF	TGCAGTGCGGAGGGACCCCGGAGCACAGATACGCAGTATTTT
.	.	TRBV6-1	TRBJ2-7	CASSEGGLASYEQYF	TGTGCCAGCAGTGAAGGCGGGCTAGCGAGCTACGAGCAGTACTTC
TRBD1	.	TRBV6-5	TRBJ2-7	CASSPGDRGPYEQYF	TGTGCCAGCAGTCCCGGAGACAGGGGACCCTACGAGCAGTACTTC
TRBD1	many	TRBV7-9	TRBJ2-7	CASSLVQGTYEQYF	TGTGCCAGCAGCTTAGTACAGGGGACCTACGAGCAGTACTTC
TRBD1	.	TRBV7-2	TRBJ2-7	CASSYDRNRGNYEQYF	TGTGCCAGCAGCTACGATAGGAACAGGGGGAACTACGAGCAGTACTTC
.	.	TRBV12-3/TRBV12-4	TRBJ1-5	CASSSTGYGQPQHF	TGTGCCAGCAGCTCAACAGGGTACGGGCAGCCCCAGCATTTT
TRBD1	.	TRBV6-1	TRBJ2-3	CASSPAGQGTSTDTQYF	TGTGCCAGCAGCCCAGCGGGACAGGGAACTAGCACAGATACGCAGTATTTT
TRBD2	.	TRBV7-9	TRBJ2-7	CASSFGERGDNEQYF	TGTGCCAGCAGCTTTGGGGAGCGGGGGGACAATGAGCAGTACTTC
.	many	TRBV5-1	TRBJ1-2	CASSLDMGMGYGYTF	TGCGCCAGCAGCTTGGACATGGGCATGGGGTATGGCTACACCTTC
.	few	TRBV20-1	TRBJ1-2	CSAPTPVGHGYTF	TGCAGTGCCCCGACACCGGTGGGGCATGGCTACACCTTC
TRBD1	many	TRBV7-9	TRBJ1-2	CASSYGQGNYGYTF	TGTGCCAGCAGCTACGGACAGGGGAACTATGGCTACACCTTC
.	.	TRBV4-2	TRBJ2-2	CASSQDGSVGELFF	TGTGCCAGCAGCCAAGATGGTAGCGTCGGGGAGCTGTTTTTT
TRBD1	.	TRBV7-9	TRBJ1-4	CASSLGTGAEKLFF	TGTGCCAGCAGCTTGGGGACAGGTGCTGAAAAACTGTTTTTT
.	.	TRBV6-2/TRBV6-3	TRBJ2-5	CASSYSGAETQYF	TGTGCCAGCAGTTACTCAGGGGCAGAGACCCAGTACTTC
TRBD1	.	TRBV28	TRBJ1-1	CATRDRRLNTEAFF	TGCGCCACCAGGGACAGGCGCCTGAACACTGAAGCTTTCTTT
TRBD2	.	TRBV6-4	TRBJ2-7	CASSDSKGTSGASYEQYF	TGTGCCAGCAGTGACTCGAAAGGAACTAGCGGGGCTTCCTACGAGCAGTACTTC
.	.	TRBV27	TRBJ2-3	CASSPLTNYADTQYF	TGTGCCAGCAGCCCTTTGACTAACTACGCGGATACGCAGTATTTT
.	.	TRBV6-5	TRBJ1-4	CASRIIRGTNEKLFF	TGTGCCAGCAGAATCATCCGGGGTACTAATGAAAAACTGTTTTTT
TRBD2	.	TRBV20-1	TRBJ2-3	CSAILAGDGTDTQYF	TGCAGTGCAATTCTAGCGGGAGATGGCACAGATACGCAGTATTTT
TRBD2	.	TRBV20-1	TRBJ2-1	CSARNFLAGDREQFF	TGCAGTGCTAGGAACTTCCTAGCGGGAGATCGCGAGCAGTTCTTC
TRBD2	few	TRBV20-1	TRBJ2-7	CSARGAGTSGREQYF	TGCAGTGCTAGAGGGGCCGGGACTAGCGGGAGGGAGCAGTACTTC
.	.	TRBV6-2/TRBV6-3	TRBJ2-3	CASRDAGRTDTQYF	TGTGCCAGCAGGGATGCGGGGCGCACAGATACGCAGTATTTT
.	many	TRBV3-1	TRBJ2-7	CASSQGAAYEQYF	TGTGCCAGCAGCCAAGGGGCAGCCTACGAGCAGTACTTC
TRBD2	.	TRBV20-1	TRBJ2-7	CSAPRTSGSVYEQYF	TGCAGTGCTCCGAGGACTAGCGGGAGCGTCTACGAGCAGTACTTC
TRBD1	.	TRBV12-3/TRBV12-4	TRBJ1-4	CASRRTGYNEKLFF	TGTGCCAGCAGAAGGACAGGGTATAATGAAAAACTGTTTTTT
TRBD2	few	TRBV2	TRBJ2-5	CASSESGITGETQYF	TGTGCCAGCAGTGAGAGCGGGATTACGGGGGAGACCCAGTACTTC
.	few	TRBV3-1	TRBJ2-1	CVSSQDVRAGQFF	TGTGTCAGCAGCCAAGATGTGCGGGCAGGGCAGTTCTTC
.	few	TRBV27	TRBJ2-7	CASSLEEYDEQYF	TGTGCCAGCAGTTTAGAGGAGTACGACGAGCAGTACTTC
TRBD2	few	TRBV7-9	TRBJ2-3	CASSSGTSSDTQYF	TGTGCCAGCAGCTCGGGGACTAGCTCAGATACGCAGTATTTT
.	.	TRBV2	TRBJ2-3	CASRTTIGNTQYF	TGTGCCAGCAGGACCACCATTGGAAATACGCAGTATTTT
.	.	TRBV4-2	TRBJ2-7	CASSQETLPVGEQYF	TGTGCCAGCAGCCAAGAGACGCTGCCCGTCGGGGAGCAGTACTTC
TRBD2	.	TRBV7-6	TRBJ2-3	CASSPKNPLAGVTDTQYF	TGTGCCAGCAGCCCGAAGAATCCACTAGCGGGAGTTACAGATACGCAGTATTTT